This T cell receptor (beta chain) derives from a study of blood T cell repertoires in COVID-19. Overall study context: Material from acute and convalescent COVID-19 was sourced from the United States, Italy and Spain.

The germline V gene encodes CDR1 SQVTM and CDR2 ANQGSEA. The CDR3 spans 15 residues. V shed 6 bases and J 2 bases; nucleotides not matched to a gene: 5. Profiling relied on immunoSEQ multiplex PCR, and the TCRdb table lists in-frame clones only, not all of them. The sample holds a few hundred thousand clones, about nine tenths seen once. This chain links TRBV29-1 with TRBJ2-3; 13 bases are shared with TRBD2. The sample was peripheral blood. The TCR originated in a woman between 25 and 40 years old with active or convalescent COVID-19. CDR3 nucleotide sequence: TGCAGCGTCAGGACTAGCGGGGGATTCACAGATACGCAGTATTTT. Translated, it gives CSVRTSGGFTDTQYF.